The subject of this entry is one T cell receptor (beta chain). This entry belongs to a study of blood T cell repertoires in COVID-19. Study as a whole: The analysed material was cDNA or gDNA that came from T cells, B-cell-depleted T cells, or PBMCs.

The assay was immunoSEQ multiplex PCR, and TCRdb's table has in-frame clones only and misses some. The sample has roughly 300,000 clones, around 84% seen once. Germline V gives CDR1 SGDLS, CDR2 YYNGEE. Trimming pared 0 bases from V and 1 base from J, leaving 11 bases between. There are 15 residues in the CDR3. The sample was peripheral blood. The chain couples TRBV9 to TRBJ2-7, with D possibly matching TRBD1 (6 bases). This clonotype was obtained from a human donor with COVID-19, enrolled during active disease. The donor label of this sample is uncertain. The CDR3 loop reads CASSVAQGRSYEQYF. In nucleotides, the CDR3 is TGTGCCAGCAGCGTAGCACAGGGTCGATCCTACGAGCAGTACTTC.